This passage covers 28 T cell receptor beta chains from one sample sequenced in a study of blood T cell repertoires in COVID-19. The method was immunoSEQ multiplex PCR; TCRdb's version includes in-frame clones alone and lacks a portion of them. The sample consists of approximately 150,000 clones, 79% of them appearing once. Sequencing was done on a sample of peripheral blood. The receptors were gathered from a woman between 55 and 75 years old with COVID-19, enrolled during active disease.

This clone has more than one count but fewer than ten. The chain carries TRBV18 and TRBJ2-3, with TRBD1 identical over 7 bases. V trimming: 4 bases; J trimming: 1 base; junction bases outside the gene matches: 11. Germline lookup yields CDR1 KGHSH and CDR2 LQKENI. The CDR3 is 17 residues long. The CDR3 here is CASSLLPTGLGTDTQYF. For the CDR3, the DNA is TGTGCCAGCTCACTACTGCCGACAGGGTTGGGCACAGATACGCAGTATTTT.

The chain uses TRBV11-3 and TRBJ2-1; the D gene is possibly TRBD2 (6 bases). The CDR3 is 14 amino acids. The germline V gene encodes CDR1 SGHNT and CDR2 YENEEA. The ends were cut back, 2 bases at V and 9 bases at J, with 14 bases in the middle. The DNA for the CDR3 is TGTGCCAGCAGCTTACTCAGGGTCGGGGGTGAGCAGTTCTTC. This codes for CASSLLRVGGEQFF.

This clone was recorded at least ten times. V is TRBV6-5 and J is TRBJ1-1; 8 positions match TRBD1. Germline lookup yields CDR1 MNHEY and CDR2 SVGAGI. The CDR3 spans 14 residues. J gave up 5 bases and V 6 bases, and 8 bases lay outside the gene matches. CDR3 in amino acids: CASRARGQGTEAFF. DNA of the CDR3: TGTGCCAGCAGGGCCAGAGGACAGGGAACTGAAGCTTTCTTT.

The CDR3 spells CASMEAKQFF. In DNA form, the CDR3 reads TGTGCCAGCATGGAGGCCAAGCAGTTCTTC. V and J are TRBV2 and TRBJ2-1; maybe TRBD2 (5 bases). This CDR3 comprises 10 residues. The V gene lost 7 bases and the J gene lost 11 bases, with 9 bases spanning the gap. CDR1 and CDR2 from the germline V gene are SNHLY and FYNNEI.

The gene calls are TRBV9 and TRBJ2-7; 8 positions agree with TRBD1. The CDR3 runs 16 residues. CDR1 is SGDLS and CDR2 is YYNGEE in the germline V gene. J was trimmed by 3 bases and V by 4 bases; bases with no gene match: 12. CDR3 sequence: CASSSAGGADLYEQYF. The CDR3 bases are TGTGCCAGCAGCAGCGCAGGGGGCGCTGACCTCTACGAGCAGTACTTC.

The chain joins TRBV5-4 to TRBJ2-3; 7 bases map to TRBD1. Germline CDR1 SGHNT, CDR2 YYREEE (reference sequence). CDR3 size: 17 residues. The V segment lost 0 bases and the J segment 0 bases; nucleotides outside the gene matches: 7. The CDR3 DNA follows: TGTGCCAGCAGCTTGGAGGGGGCGGCCGCTAGCACAGATACGCAGTATTTT. Translating it yields CASSLEGAAASTDTQYF.

The chain combines TRBV5-1 with TRBJ1-1; D remains unclear. This CDR3 comprises 14 residues. The ends were cut back, 7 bases at V and 0 bases at J, with 13 bases in the middle. Germline V gene sequence: CDR1 SGHRS, CDR2 YFSETQ. CDR3 amino acids: CASASGGLNTEAFF. DNA of the CDR3: TGCGCCAGCGCATCGGGAGGACTGAACACTGAAGCTTTCTTT.

The J gene is TRBJ2-7, the V gene TRBV6-1; D remains ambiguous. Germline CDR1 and CDR2: MNHNS and SASEGT. The V end lost 2 bases, the J end lost 5 bases, and 4 bases lay between the germline ends. CDR3 length: 11 residues. The CDR3 region is CASSEINEQYF. The DNA for the CDR3 is TGTGCCAGCAGTGAAATCAACGAGCAGTACTTC.

The chain links TRBV2 to TRBJ1-2; 7 bases match TRBD1. J lost 4 bases, V lost 5 bases, and 10 bases had no gene match. Per germline, CDR1 SNHLY and CDR2 FYNNEI. The CDR3 covers 15 residues. CDR3 sequence (DNA): TGTGCCAGCAGTAAGGATCGGGACAGTCCCTATGGCTACACCTTC. Translating it yields CASSKDRDSPYGYTF.

In DNA form, the CDR3 reads TGTGCCACCAGTGATTTAAGGGGTAGCACAGATACGCAGTATTTT. The encoded protein is CATSDLRGSTDTQYF. The chain combines TRBV24-1 with TRBJ2-3, with TRBD1 as a possible D gene (5 bases). The CDR3 is made up of 15 amino acids. Germline V gene data show CDR1 as KGHDR and CDR2 as SFDVKD. V was clipped by 1 base and J by 0 bases, with 7 bases between them.

The chain employs TRBV5-5 and TRBJ2-2, with TRBD2 as a possible D gene (6 bases). The CDR3 length is 16 residues. V was shortened by 2 bases and J by 0 bases, with 11 bases between the two germline ends. CDR1 and CDR2 (germline): SGHKS, YYEKEE (reference sequence). The CDR3, as DNA: TGTGCCAGCAGCTTTGAAAGCGGGTCGAACACCGGGGAGCTGTTTTTT. Translated: CASSFESGSNTGELFF.

This clone was recorded a few times. The chain combines TRBV19 with TRBJ1-5; no clear D gene. Germline CDR1 LNHDA, CDR2 SQIVND (reference sequence). V lost 5 bases and J 7 bases, leaving 21 bases between the germline ends. This CDR3 is 16 amino acids long. CDR3 residues: CASSPPGIGEGQPQHF. DNA of the CDR3: TGTGCCAGTAGTCCCCCCGGTATTGGGGAGGGACAGCCCCAGCATTTT.

The chain uses TRBV3-1 (or the pseudogene TRBV3-2) and TRBJ2-5; possible D gene TRBD1, 6 bases. Germline V gene sequence: CDR1 LGHDT, CDR2 YNNKEL (reference sequence). CDR3 length: 15 amino acids. V shed 1 base and J shed 4 bases, with 13 bases lying between them. The CDR3, as DNA: TGTGCCAGCAGCCAAGGGTGGGGCAGGGGAGAGACCCAGTACTTC. Amino acids: CASSQGWGRGETQYF.

This clone was picked up a small number of times. The gene calls are TRBV6-5 and TRBJ1-3; 7 bases are shared with TRBD1. CDR1 and CDR2 (germline): MNHEY, SVGAGI. This CDR3 is 13 amino acids long. The V gene end was trimmed by 6 bases and the J gene end by 6 bases; junction bases not matched to a gene: 5. CDR3 in DNA: TGTGCCAGCAGCGTGGACAGGCTAAACACCATATATTTT. Translation: CASSVDRLNTIYF.

The J gene is TRBJ2-7, the V gene TRBV5-1; TRBD1 matches at 7 bases. This CDR3 is 15 amino acids long. The germline V gene encodes CDR1 SGHRS and CDR2 YFSETQ. The V segment lost 5 bases and the J segment 1 base; nucleotides outside the gene matches: 9. The CDR3 loop reads CASRFGQDLSYEQYF. In nucleotides, the CDR3 is TGCGCCAGCAGGTTCGGACAGGACCTTTCCTACGAGCAGTACTTC.

The J gene is TRBJ2-5, the V gene TRBV7-3; 7 bases line up with TRBD2. With V trimmed by 0 bases and J by 2 bases, 3 bases remained unmatched. Germline V gives CDR1 SGHTA, CDR2 FQGTGA. CDR3 length: 15 amino acids. CDR3 DNA sequence: TGTGCCAGCAGCTTAACGGGAGGGGAGCAAGAGACCCAGTACTTC. This encodes CASSLTGGEQETQYF.

The chain carries TRBV5-6 and TRBJ1-2; tentative D call: TRBD1 (5 bases). V was pared by 5 bases and J by 4 bases, with 9 bases between. The CDR3 is 12 amino acids. The V gene's germline CDR1 is SGHDT and CDR2 YYEEEE. The CDR3 sequence: CASRRQPYGYTF. DNA of the CDR3: TGTGCCAGCAGACGACAGCCCTATGGCTACACCTTC.

The chain is built from TRBV7-3 and TRBJ2-3; maybe TRBD1 (5 bases). Looked up from germline, CDR1 is SGHTA and CDR2 is FQGTGA. The CDR3 is 16 residues long. The V end lost 1 base, the J end lost 4 bases, and 15 bases lay between the germline ends. DNA of the CDR3: TGTGCCAGCAGCTTAAACGGAAAAGGGGTTGCAGATACGCAGTATTTT. This sequence encodes CASSLNGKGVADTQYF.

V is TRBV30 and J is TRBJ2-7; 7 bases match TRBD2. The CDR3 runs to 14 residues. Germline assignment: CDR1 GTSNPN and CDR2 SVGIG (reference sequence). The V and J ends lost 2 bases and 3 bases, in that order; junction bases with no gene match: 7. In DNA, the CDR3 is TGTGCCTGGAGTTCTGGGGGACTACTCTACGAGCAGTACTTC. This gives the protein CAWSSGGLLYEQYF.

The V call is TRBV5-6, the J call TRBJ2-1, with no clear D. Germline V gene lookup returns CDR1 SGHDT and CDR2 YYEEEE. V was clipped by 2 bases and J by 1 base, with 10 bases between them. The CDR3 length is 15 residues. The CDR3 protein is CASSFGSGSYNEQFF. The CDR3 nucleotides read TGTGCCAGCAGCTTCGGCTCGGGTTCCTACAATGAGCAGTTCTTC.

The chain is built from TRBV19 and TRBJ2-7; D gene uncertain. Germline CDR1 reads LNHDA; CDR2 reads SQIVND (reference sequence). This CDR3 region has 11 residues. V gave up 6 bases and J gave up 3 bases, with 6 bases separating them. The CDR3 nucleotides are TGTGCCAGTAGCCACAGCTACGAGCAGTACTTC. Translated, it gives CASSHSYEQYF.

The rearrangement joins TRBV5-1 to TRBJ2-3; 9 bases are a match to TRBD1. CDR3 size: 15 residues. The J segment lost 2 bases and the V segment lost 3 bases, leaving 4 bases of the junction unmatched. The germline V gene encodes CDR1 SGHRS and CDR2 YFSETQ. The chain's CDR3 is CASSSGTGITDTQYF. DNA of the CDR3: TGCGCCAGCAGCTCCGGGACAGGGATCACAGATACGCAGTATTTT.

The V gene is TRBV6-1, the J gene TRBJ1-2, with 7 bases identical to TRBD1. Germline assignment: CDR1 MNHNS and CDR2 SASEGT. V dropped 4 bases and J dropped 3; count of bases not matched to a gene: 17. CDR3 length equals 18 residues. CDR3 DNA: TGTGCCAGCAGTGTACCCCTCCGGACAGGAGGGTGGGACTATGGCTACACCTTC. It is translated as CASSVPLRTGGWDYGYTF.

This chain connects TRBV5-1 to TRBJ1-3; D uncertain. Trimming cost V 2 bases and J 0 bases, with 15 bases left between them. Germline CDR1 reads SGHRS; CDR2 reads YFSETQ. The CDR3 runs 17 residues. The CDR3 is CASSLPAGETSGNTIYF. The CDR3 nucleotides read TGCGCCAGCAGCTTACCCGCAGGTGAAACCTCTGGAAACACCATATATTTT.

This clone has only a few counts. The chain is built from TRBV30 and TRBJ1-5; D perhaps matches TRBD1 (5 bases). Trimming removed 0 bases at V and 1 base at J, with 7 bases between. This CDR3 contains 14 residues. Germline values: CDR1 GTSNPN, CDR2 SVGIG (reference sequence). CDR3 sequence: CAWSVGLSNQPQHF. In nucleotides, the CDR3 is TGTGCCTGGAGTGTGGGACTGAGCAATCAGCCCCAGCATTTT. The complete variable domain, with remaining parts taken from reference TRBV30 and TRBJ1-5, reads SQTIHQWPATLVQPVGSPLSLECTVEGTSNPNLYWYRQAAGRGLQLLFYSVGIGQISSEVPQNLSASRPQDRQFILSSKKLLLSDSGFYLCAWSVGLSNQPQHFGDGTRLSIL.

There are a few counts of this clone. The chain employs TRBV2 and TRBJ2-1; TRBD2 is a possible D gene (6 bases). The V gene's germline CDR1 is SNHLY and CDR2 FYNNEI. There are 14 residues in the CDR3. The ends were cut back, 8 bases at V and 7 bases at J, with 18 bases in the middle. The CDR3 sequence: CASGRLENRNEQFF. For the CDR3, the DNA is TGTGCCAGCGGCAGACTAGAAAATCGAAATGAGCAGTTCTTC.

This clone was counted a few times. The V and J genes are TRBV7-9 and TRBJ2-1; D call uncertain. Germline V lookup: CDR1 SEHNR, CDR2 FQNEAQ (reference sequence). The V and J ends lost 2 bases and 2 bases respectively, with 7 bases between them. The CDR3 totals 14 residues. The CDR3 loop reads CASSLSSPYNEQFF. The CDR3 DNA follows: TGTGCCAGCAGCTTAAGCTCCCCCTACAATGAGCAGTTCTTC.

The chain carries TRBV4-1 and TRBJ2-3, with 7 bases that match TRBD1. This CDR3 is 17 amino acids long. CDR1 and CDR2 from the germline V gene are MGHRA and YSYEKL. The V gene end was trimmed by 1 base and the J gene end by 2 bases; junction bases not matched to a gene: 9. Here the CDR3 DNA reads TGCGCCAGCAGCCAAGGTAAACAGGGGCGCCTCACAGATACGCAGTATTTT. Translation gives CASSQGKQGRLTDTQYF.